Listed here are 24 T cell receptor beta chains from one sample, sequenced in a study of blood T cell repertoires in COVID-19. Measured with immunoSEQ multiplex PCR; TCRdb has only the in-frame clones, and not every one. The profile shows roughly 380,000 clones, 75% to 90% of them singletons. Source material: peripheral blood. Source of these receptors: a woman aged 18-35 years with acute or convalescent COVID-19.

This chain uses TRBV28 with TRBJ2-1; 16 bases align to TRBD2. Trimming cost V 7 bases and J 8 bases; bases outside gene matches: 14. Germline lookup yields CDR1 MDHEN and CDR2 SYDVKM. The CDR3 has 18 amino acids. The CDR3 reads CASNASPGTSGRADEQFF. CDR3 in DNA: TGTGCCAGCAATGCATCACCAGGGACTAGCGGGAGGGCCGATGAGCAGTTCTTC.

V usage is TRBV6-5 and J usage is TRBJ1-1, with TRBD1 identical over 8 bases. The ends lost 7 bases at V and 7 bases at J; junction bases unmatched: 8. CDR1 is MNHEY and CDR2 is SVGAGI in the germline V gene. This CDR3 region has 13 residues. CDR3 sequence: CASTPQGAVEAFF. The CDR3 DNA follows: TGTGCCAGCACCCCGCAGGGGGCGGTTGAAGCTTTCTTT.

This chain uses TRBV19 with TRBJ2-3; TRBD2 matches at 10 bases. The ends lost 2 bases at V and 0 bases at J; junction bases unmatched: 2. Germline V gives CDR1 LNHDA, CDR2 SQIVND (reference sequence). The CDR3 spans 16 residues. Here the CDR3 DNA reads TGTGCCAGTAGTATAAAGCGGGGGGGTAGCACAGATACGCAGTATTTT. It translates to CASSIKRGGSTDTQYF.

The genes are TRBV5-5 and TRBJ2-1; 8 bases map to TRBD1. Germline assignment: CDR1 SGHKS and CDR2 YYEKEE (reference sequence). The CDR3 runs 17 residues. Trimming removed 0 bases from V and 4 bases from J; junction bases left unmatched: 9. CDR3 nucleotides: TGTGCCAGCAGCTTGGTGGTCCCGGGACAGGTTTACAATGAGCAGTTCTTC. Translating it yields CASSLVVPGQVYNEQFF.

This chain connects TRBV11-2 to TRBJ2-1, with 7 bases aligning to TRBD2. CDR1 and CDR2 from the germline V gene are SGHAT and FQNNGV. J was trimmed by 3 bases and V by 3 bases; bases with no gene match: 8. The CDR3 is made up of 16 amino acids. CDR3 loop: CASSFPGGDLYNEQFF. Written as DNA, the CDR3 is TGTGCCAGCAGCTTCCCTGGGGGGGACCTCTACAATGAGCAGTTCTTC.

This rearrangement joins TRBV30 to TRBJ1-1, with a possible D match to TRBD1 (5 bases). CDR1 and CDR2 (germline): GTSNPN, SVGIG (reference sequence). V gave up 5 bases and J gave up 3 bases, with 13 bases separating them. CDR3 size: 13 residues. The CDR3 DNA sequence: TGTGCCTGGCGGTGGGGGGTTTACACTGAAGCTTTCTTT. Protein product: CAWRWGVYTEAFF. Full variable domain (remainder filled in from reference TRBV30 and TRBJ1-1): SQTIHQWPATLVQPVGSPLSLECTVEGTSNPNLYWYRQAAGRGLQLLFYSVGIGQISSEVPQNLSASRPQDRQFILSSKKLLLSDSGFYLCAWRWGVYTEAFFGQGTRLTVV.

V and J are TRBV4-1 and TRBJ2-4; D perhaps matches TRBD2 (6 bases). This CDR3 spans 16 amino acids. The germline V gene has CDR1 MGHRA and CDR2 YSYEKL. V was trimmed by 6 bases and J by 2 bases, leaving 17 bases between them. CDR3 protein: CASSRDPGVTKNIQYF. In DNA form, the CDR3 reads TGCGCCAGCAGTCGAGACCCGGGGGTGACCAAAAACATTCAGTACTTC.

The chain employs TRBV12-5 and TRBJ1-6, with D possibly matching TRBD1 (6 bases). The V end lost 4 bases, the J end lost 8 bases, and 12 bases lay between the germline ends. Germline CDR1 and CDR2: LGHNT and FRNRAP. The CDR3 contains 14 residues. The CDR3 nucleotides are TGTGCTAGTGGTTGGGTCCCAGGGGATTCACCCCTCCACTTT. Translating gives CASGWVPGDSPLHF.

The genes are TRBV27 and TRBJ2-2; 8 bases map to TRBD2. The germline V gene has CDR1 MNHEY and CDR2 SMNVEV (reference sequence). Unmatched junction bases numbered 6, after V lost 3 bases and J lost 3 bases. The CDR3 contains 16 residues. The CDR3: CASSFLAGGDTGELFF. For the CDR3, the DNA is TGTGCCAGCAGTTTCCTGGCGGGAGGAGACACCGGGGAGCTGTTTTTT.

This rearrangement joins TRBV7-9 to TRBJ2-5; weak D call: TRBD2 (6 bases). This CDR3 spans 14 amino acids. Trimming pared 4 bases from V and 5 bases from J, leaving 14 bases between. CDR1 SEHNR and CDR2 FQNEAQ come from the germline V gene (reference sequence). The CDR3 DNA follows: TGTGCCAGCAGCTCTATCGGGGGTACCGAGACCCAGTACTTC. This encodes CASSSIGGTETQYF.

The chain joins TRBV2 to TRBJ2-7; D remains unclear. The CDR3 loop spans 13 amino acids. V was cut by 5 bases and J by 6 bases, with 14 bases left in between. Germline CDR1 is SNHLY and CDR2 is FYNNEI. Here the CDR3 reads CASSPGHLREQYF. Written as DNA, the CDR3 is TGTGCCAGCAGTCCGGGTCATCTCCGCGAGCAGTACTTC.

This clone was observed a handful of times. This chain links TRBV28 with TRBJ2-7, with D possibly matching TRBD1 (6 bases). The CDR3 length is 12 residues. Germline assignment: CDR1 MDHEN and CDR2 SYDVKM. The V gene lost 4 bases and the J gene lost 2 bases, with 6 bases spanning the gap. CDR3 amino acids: CASSYRAYEQYF. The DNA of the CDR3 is TGTGCCAGCAGTTACAGGGCCTACGAGCAGTACTTC.

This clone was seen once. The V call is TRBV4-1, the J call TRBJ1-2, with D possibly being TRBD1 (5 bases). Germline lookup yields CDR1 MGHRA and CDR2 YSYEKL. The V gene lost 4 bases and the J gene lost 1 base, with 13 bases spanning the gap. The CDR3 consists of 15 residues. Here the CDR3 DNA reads TGCGCCAGCAGCCGCGGAATACAGGTTAACTATGGCTACACCTTC. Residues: CASSRGIQVNYGYTF.

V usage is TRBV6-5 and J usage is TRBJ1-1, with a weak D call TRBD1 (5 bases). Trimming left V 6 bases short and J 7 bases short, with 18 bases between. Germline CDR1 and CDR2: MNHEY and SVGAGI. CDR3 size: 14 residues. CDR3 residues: CASSSGHYQGEAFF. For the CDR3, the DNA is TGTGCCAGCAGCTCCGGTCACTACCAGGGTGAAGCTTTCTTT.

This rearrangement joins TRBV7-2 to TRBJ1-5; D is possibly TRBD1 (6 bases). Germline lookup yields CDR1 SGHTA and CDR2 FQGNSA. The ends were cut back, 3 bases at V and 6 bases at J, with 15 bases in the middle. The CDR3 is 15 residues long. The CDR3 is CASSFSGHGTQPQHF. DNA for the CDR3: TGTGCCAGCAGCTTCTCGGGACACGGTACTCAGCCCCAGCATTTT.

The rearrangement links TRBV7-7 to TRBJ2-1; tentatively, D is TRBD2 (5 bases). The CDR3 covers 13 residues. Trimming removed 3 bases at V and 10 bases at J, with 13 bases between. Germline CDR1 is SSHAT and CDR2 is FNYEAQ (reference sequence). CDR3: CASSLGGSKEQFF. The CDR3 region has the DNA TGTGCCAGCAGCTTGGGCGGGTCCAAGGAGCAGTTCTTC.

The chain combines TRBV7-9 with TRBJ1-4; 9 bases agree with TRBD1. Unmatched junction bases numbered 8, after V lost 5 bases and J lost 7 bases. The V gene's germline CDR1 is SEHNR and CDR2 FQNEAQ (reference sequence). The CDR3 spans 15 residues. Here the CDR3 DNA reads TGTGCCAGCAGCCAGAGACAGGGGGGGATTGAAAAACTGTTTTTT. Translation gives CASSQRQGGIEKLFF. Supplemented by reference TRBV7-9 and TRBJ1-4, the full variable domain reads DTGVSQNPRHKITKRGQNVTFRCDPISEHNRLYWYRQTLGQGPEFLTYFQNEAQLEKSRLLSDRFSAERPKGSFSTLEIQRTEQGDSAMYLCASSQRQGGIEKLFFGSGTQLSVL.

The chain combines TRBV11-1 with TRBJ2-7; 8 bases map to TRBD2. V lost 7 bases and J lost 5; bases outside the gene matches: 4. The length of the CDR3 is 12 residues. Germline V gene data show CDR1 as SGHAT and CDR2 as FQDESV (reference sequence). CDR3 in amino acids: CASTPGGDEQYF. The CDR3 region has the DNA TGTGCCAGCACCCCGGGGGGGGACGAGCAGTACTTC.

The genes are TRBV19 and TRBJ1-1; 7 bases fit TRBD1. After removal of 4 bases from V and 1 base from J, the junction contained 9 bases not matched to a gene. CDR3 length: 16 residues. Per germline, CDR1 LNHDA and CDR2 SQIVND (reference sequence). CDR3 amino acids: CASSKAGQARNTEAFF. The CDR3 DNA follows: TGTGCCAGTAGTAAAGCCGGACAGGCGAGGAACACTGAAGCTTTCTTT.

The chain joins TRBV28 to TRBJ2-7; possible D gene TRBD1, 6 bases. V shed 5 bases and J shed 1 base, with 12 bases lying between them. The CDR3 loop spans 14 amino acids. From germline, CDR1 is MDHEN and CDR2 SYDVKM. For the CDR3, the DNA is TGTGCCAGCAGTCCTCAGGACAGTTCCTACGAGCAGTACTTC. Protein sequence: CASSPQDSSYEQYF.

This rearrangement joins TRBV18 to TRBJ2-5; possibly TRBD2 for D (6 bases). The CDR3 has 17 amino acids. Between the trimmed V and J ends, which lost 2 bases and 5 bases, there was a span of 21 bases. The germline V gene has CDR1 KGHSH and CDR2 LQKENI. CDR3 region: CASSPRSWAGTKETQYF. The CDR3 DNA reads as TGTGCCAGCTCACCAAGGTCTTGGGCGGGGACCAAGGAGACCCAGTACTTC.

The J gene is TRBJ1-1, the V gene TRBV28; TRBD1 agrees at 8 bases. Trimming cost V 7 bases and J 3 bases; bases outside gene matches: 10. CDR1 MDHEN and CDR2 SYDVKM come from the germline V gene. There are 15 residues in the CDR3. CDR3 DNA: TGTGCCAGCACTCGTCCAGGGGGCGGTGACACTGAAGCTTTCTTT. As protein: CASTRPGGGDTEAFF.

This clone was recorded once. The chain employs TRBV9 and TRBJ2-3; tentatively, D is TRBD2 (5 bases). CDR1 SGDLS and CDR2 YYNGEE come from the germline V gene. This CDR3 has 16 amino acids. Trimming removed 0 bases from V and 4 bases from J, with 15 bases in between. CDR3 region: CASSVAPAPGSDTQYF. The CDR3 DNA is TGTGCCAGCAGCGTAGCTCCTGCCCCGGGGTCAGATACGCAGTATTTT.

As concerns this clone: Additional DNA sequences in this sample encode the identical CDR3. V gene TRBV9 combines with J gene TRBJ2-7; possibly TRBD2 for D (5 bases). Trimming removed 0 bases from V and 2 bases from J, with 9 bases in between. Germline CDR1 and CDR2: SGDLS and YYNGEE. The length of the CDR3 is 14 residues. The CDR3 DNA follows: TGTGCCAGCAGCGTAGGCGGACTTGCCTACGAGCAGTACTTC. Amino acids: CASSVGGLAYEQYF.